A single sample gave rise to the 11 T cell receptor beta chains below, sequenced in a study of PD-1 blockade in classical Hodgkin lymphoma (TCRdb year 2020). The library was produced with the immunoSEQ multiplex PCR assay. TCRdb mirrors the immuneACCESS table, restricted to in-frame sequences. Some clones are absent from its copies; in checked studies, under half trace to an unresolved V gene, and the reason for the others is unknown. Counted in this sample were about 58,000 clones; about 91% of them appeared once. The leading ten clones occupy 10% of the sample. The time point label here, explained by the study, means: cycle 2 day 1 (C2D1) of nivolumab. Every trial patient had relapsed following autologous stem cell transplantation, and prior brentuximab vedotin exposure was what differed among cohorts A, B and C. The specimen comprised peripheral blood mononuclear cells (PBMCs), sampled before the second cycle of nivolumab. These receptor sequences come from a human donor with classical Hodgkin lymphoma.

The CDR3 bases are TGTGCCAGCTCACCGGAAACGGGGGGGCAAGAGACCCAGTACTTC. Translation gives CASSPETGGQETQYF. The chain has TRBV18 and TRBJ2-5; TRBD2 aligns across 8 bases. The CDR3 consists of 15 residues. In germline, CDR1 is KGHSH, CDR2 LQKENI. V lost 3 bases, J lost 2 bases, and 5 bases stayed unmatched.

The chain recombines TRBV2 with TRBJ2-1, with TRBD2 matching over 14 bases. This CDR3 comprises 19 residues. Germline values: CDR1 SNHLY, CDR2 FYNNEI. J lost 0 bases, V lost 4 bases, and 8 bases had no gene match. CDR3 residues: CASSAWTSGGTSSYNEQFF. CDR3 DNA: TGTGCCAGCAGTGCCTGGACTAGCGGGGGGACGAGCTCCTACAATGAGCAGTTCTTC.

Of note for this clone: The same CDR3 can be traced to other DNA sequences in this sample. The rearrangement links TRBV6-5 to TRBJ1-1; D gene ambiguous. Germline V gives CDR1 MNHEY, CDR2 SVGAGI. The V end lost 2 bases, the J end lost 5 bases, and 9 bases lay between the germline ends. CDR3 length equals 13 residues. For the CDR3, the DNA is TGTGCCAGCAGTTACCTTGGGAATACTGAAGCTTTCTTT. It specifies CASSYLGNTEAFF.

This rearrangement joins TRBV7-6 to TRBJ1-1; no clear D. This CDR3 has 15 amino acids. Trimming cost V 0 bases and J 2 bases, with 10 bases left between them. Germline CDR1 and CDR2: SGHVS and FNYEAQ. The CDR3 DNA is TGTGCCAGCAGCTTAGCCCCCGACATTAACACTGAAGCTTTCTTT. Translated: CASSLAPDINTEAFF.

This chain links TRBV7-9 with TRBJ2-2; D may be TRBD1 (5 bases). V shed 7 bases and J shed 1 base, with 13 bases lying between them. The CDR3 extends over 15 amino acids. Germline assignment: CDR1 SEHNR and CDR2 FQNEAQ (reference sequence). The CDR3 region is CASTDLTENTGELFF. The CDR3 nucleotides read TGTGCCAGCACCGATCTGACAGAGAACACCGGGGAGCTGTTTTTT. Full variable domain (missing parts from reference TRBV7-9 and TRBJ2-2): DTGVSQNPRHKITKRGQNVTFRCDPISEHNRLYWYRQTLGQGPEFLTYFQNEAQLEKSRLLSDRFSAERPKGSFSTLEIQRTEQGDSAMYLCASTDLTENTGELFFGEGSRLTVL.

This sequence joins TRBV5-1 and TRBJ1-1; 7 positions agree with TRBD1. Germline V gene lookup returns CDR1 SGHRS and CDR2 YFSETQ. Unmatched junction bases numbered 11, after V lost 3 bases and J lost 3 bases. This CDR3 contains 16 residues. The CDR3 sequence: CASSSDRQGWDTEAFF. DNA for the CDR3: TGCGCCAGCAGCTCGGACCGACAGGGTTGGGACACTGAAGCTTTCTTT.

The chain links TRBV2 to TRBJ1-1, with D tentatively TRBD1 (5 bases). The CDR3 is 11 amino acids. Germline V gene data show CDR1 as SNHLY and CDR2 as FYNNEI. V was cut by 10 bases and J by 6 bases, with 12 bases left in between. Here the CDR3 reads CANRGASEAFF. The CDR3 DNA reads TGTGCCAACAGAGGGGCGTCTGAAGCTTTCTTT. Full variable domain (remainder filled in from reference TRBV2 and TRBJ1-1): EPEVTQTPSHQVTQMGQEVILRCVPISNHLYFYWYRQILGQKVEFLVSFYNNEISEKSEIFDDQFSVERPDGSNFTLKIRSTKLEDSAMYFCANRGASEAFFGQGTRLTVV.

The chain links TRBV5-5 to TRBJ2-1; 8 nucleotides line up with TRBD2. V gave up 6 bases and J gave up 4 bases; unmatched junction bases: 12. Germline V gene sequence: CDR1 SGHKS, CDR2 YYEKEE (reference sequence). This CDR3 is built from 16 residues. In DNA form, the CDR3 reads TGTGCCAGCATACTTTCCCCGGGGGGGCTTTACAATGAGCAGTTCTTC. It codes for CASILSPGGLYNEQFF.

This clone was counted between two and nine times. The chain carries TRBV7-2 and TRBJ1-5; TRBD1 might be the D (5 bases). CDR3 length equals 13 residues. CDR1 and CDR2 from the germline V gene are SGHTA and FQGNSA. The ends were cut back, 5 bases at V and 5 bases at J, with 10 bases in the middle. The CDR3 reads CASSPQADQPQHF. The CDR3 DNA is TGTGCCAGCAGCCCACAGGCCGATCAGCCCCAGCATTTT.

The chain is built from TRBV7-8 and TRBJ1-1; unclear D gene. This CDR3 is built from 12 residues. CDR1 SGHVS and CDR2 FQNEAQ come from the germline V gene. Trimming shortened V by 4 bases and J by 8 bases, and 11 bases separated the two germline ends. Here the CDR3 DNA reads TGTGCCAGCAGCTATATTTTGGACGAAGCTTTCTTT. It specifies CASSYILDEAFF.

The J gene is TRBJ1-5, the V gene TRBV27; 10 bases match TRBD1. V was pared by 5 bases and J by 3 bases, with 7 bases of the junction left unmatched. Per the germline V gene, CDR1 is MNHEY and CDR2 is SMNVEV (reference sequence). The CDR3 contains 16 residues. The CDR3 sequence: CASSPRDRGINQPQHF. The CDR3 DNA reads TGTGCCAGCAGTCCTCGGGACAGGGGTATCAATCAGCCCCAGCATTTT.